This T cell receptor beta chain was identified during a study of cytotoxic CD8 clonotypes in ibrutinib-treated CLL. Across the whole study: The cohort had 11 relapsed/refractory and roughly 15 treatment-naive patients, roughly 17 IGHV unmutated. Patients gave response samples after a median about eleven months of treatment, range 6 to 36. Notes on the study in general: Clonality at baseline surpassed age-matched healthy donors and tracked circulating CD8+ T-cell counts.

Per germline, CDR1 MGHRA and CDR2 YSYEKL. The CDR3 spans 15 residues. Between the trimmed V and J ends, which lost 0 bases and 8 bases, there was a span of 16 bases. Assay: immunoSEQ multiplex PCR; the TCRdb copy retains only in-frame clones and omits some. The top ten clones hold roughly 5.7% of a sample with about 300,000 clones, approximately 76% of them seen once. On this clone: Antigen unknown.

The chain uses TRBV4-1 and TRBJ1-2; D call uncertain. The TCR originated in a human donor with chronic lymphocytic leukemia. Material: PBMCs, obtained at disease progression, from a patient treated with ibrutinib. The CDR3 sequence: CASSQDGGRIYGYTF. The CDR3, as DNA: TGCGCCAGCAGCCAAGACGGAGGGAGAATCTACGGCTACACCTTC.